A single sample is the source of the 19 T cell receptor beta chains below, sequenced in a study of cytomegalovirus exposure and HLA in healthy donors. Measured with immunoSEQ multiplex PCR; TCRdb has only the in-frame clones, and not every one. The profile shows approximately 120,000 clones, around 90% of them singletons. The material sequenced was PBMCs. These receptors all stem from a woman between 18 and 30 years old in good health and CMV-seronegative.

In DNA form, the CDR3 reads TGTGCCAGCAGTGAATACGGCCTAGCGACTAATGAAAAACTGTTTTTT. Translated: CASSEYGLATNEKLFF. The V gene is TRBV2, the J gene TRBJ1-4, with D hard to call. The CDR3 is made up of 16 amino acids. Germline V gives CDR1 SNHLY, CDR2 FYNNEI. V shed 2 bases and J shed 2 bases, with 12 bases lying between them.

CDR3 sequence: CASSPVPGQGYF. CDR3 nucleotide sequence: TGTGCCAGCTCCCCAGTCCCGGGACAGGGTTACTTC. V usage is TRBV18 and J usage is TRBJ2-7, with 9 bases lining up with TRBD1. The germline gives CDR1 KGHSH, CDR2 LQKENI. The CDR3 sequence is 12 residues long. The junction had 10 bases not matched to a gene; V was cut back by 6 bases and J by 13 bases.

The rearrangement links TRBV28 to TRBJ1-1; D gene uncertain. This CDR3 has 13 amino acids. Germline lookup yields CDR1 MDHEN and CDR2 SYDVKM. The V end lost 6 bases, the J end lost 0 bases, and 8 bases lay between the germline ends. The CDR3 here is CASRAGMNTEAFF. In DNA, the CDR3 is TGTGCCAGCAGGGCGGGGATGAACACTGAAGCTTTCTTT. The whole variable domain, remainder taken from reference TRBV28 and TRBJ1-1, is DVKVTQSSRYLVKRTGEKVFLECVQDMDHENMFWYRQDPGLGLRLIYFSYDVKMKEKGDIPEGYSVSREKKERFSLILESASTNQTSMYLCASRAGMNTEAFFGQGTRLTVV.

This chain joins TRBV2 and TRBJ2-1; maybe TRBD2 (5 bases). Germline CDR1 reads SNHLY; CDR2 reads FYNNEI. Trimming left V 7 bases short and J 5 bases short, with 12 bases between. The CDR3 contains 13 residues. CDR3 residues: CASTTEANNEQFF. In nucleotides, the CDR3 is TGTGCCAGCACCACGGAGGCGAACAATGAGCAGTTCTTC.

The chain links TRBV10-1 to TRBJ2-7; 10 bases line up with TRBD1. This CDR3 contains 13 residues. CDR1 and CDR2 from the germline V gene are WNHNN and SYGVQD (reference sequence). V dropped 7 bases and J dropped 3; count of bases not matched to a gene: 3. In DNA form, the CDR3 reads TGCGCCAGCATAGGACAGGGGGACTACGAGCAGTACTTC. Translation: CASIGQGDYEQYF.

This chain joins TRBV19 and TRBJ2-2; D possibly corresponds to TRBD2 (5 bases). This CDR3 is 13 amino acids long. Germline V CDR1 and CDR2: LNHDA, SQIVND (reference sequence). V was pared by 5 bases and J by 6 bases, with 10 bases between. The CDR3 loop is CASSAEGAGELFF. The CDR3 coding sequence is TGTGCCAGTAGTGCAGAGGGCGCCGGGGAGCTGTTTTTT. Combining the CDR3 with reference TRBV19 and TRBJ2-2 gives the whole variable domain DGGITQSPKYLFRKEGQNVTLSCEQNLNHDAMYWYRQDPGQGLRLIYYSQIVNDFQKGDIAEGYSVSREKKESFPLTVTSAQKNPTAFYLCASSAEGAGELFFGEGSRLTVL.

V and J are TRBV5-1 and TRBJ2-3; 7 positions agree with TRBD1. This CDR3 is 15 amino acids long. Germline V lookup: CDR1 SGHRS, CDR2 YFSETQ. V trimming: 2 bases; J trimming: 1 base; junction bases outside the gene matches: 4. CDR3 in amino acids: CASSFTGDGTDTQYF. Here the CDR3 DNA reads TGCGCCAGCAGCTTCACAGGGGACGGCACAGATACGCAGTATTTT.

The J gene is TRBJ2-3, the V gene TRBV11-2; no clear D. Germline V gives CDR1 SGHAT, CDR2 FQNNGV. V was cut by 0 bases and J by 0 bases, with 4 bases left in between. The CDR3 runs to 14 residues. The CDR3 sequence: CASSLDGSTDTQYF. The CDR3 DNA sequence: TGTGCCAGCAGCTTAGACGGGAGCACAGATACGCAGTATTTT.

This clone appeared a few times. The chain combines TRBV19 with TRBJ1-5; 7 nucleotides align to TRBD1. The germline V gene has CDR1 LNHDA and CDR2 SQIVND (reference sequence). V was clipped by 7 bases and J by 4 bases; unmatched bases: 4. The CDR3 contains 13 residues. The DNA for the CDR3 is TGTGCCAGTAACGGACAGGCTAATCAGCCCCAGCATTTT. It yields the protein CASNGQANQPQHF.

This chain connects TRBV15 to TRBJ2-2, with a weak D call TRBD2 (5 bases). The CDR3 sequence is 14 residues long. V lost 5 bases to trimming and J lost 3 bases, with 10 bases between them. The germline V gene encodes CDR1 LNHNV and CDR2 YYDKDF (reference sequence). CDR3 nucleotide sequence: TGTGCCACCAGCTTTAGCGAATACACCGGGGAGCTGTTTTTT. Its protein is CATSFSEYTGELFF.

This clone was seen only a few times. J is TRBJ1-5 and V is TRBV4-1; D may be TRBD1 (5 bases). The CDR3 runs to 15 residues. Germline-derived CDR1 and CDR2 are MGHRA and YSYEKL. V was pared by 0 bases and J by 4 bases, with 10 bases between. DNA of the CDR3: TGCGCCAGCAGCCAAGAACCTCAGGGAAATCAGCCCCAGCATTTT. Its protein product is CASSQEPQGNQPQHF.

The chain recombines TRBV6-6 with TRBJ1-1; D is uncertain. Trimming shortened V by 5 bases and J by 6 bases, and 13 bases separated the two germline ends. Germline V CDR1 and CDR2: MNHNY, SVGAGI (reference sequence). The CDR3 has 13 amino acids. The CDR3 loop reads CASSHRAGAEAFF. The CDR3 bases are TGTGCCAGCAGTCATAGGGCCGGGGCTGAAGCTTTCTTT.

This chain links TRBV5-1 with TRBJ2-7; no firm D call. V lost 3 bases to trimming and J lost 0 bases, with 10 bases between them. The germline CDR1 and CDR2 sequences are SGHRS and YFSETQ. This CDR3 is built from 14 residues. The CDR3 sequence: CASSSLANSYEQYF. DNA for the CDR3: TGCGCCAGCAGCTCCCTCGCGAACTCCTACGAGCAGTACTTC.

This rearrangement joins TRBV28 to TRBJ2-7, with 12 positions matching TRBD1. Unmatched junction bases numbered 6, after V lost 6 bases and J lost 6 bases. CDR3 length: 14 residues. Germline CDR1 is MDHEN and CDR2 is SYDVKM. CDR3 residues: CASSGDRGLIEQYF. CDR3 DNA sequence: TGTGCCAGCAGCGGGGACAGGGGGCTGATCGAGCAGTACTTC.

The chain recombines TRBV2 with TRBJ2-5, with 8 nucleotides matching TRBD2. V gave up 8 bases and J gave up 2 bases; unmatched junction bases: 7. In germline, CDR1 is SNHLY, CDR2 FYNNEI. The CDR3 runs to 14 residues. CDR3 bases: TGTGCCAGCCTGACTAGCGAGGGGCAAGAGACCCAGTACTTC. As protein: CASLTSEGQETQYF.

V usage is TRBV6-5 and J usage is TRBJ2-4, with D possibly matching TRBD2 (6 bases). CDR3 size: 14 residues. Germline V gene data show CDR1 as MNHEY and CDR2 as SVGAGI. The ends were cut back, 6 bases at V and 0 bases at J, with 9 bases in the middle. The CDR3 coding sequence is TGTGCCAGCAGCGCGGGATTAGCCAAAAACATTCAGTACTTC. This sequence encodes CASSAGLAKNIQYF.

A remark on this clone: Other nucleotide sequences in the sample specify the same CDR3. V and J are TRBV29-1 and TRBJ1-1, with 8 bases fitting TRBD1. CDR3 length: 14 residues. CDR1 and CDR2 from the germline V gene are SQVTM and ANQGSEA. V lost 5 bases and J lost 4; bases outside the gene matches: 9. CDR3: CSVPLGTGVTEAFF. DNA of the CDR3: TGCAGCGTTCCCCTGGGGACAGGCGTCACTGAAGCTTTCTTT.

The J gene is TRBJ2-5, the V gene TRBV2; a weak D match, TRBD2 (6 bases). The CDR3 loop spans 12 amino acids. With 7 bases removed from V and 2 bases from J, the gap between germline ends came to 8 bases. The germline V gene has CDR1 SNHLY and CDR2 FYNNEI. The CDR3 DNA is TGTGCCAGCACTCGGGAGCAAGAGACCCAGTACTTC. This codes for CASTREQETQYF.

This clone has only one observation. CDR3 sequence reads: CASSEQGAYEQYF. The CDR3 DNA sequence: TGCGCCAGCAGTGAACAGGGTGCCTACGAGCAGTACTTC. The chain employs TRBV10-2 and TRBJ2-7; weak D call: TRBD1 (6 bases). CDR1 WSHSY and CDR2 SAAADI come from the germline V gene. CDR3 size: 13 residues. Between the trimmed V and J ends, which lost 3 bases and 2 bases, there was a span of 8 bases.